Each of the 23 T cell receptor beta chains below was sequenced from the same sample in a study of blood T cell repertoires in COVID-19. Generated by immunoSEQ multiplex PCR, the TCRdb table keeps only in-frame clones and is missing some. The sample yields about 44,000 clones, approximately 86% seen once. Sequenced input: peripheral blood. Source of these receptors: a woman aged 70-85 years with acute or convalescent COVID-19.

The chain couples TRBV12-5 to TRBJ2-7, with D perhaps matching TRBD1 (6 bases). The CDR3 runs to 13 residues. CDR1 is LGHNT and CDR2 is FRNRAP in the germline V gene. The V end was cut by 1 base, the J end by 3 bases, with 7 bases between. CDR3 sequence (DNA): TGTGCTAGTGGTTTGGGGGACAACTACGAGCAGTACTTC. It is translated as CASGLGDNYEQYF.

This clone was detected a few times. The CDR3 DNA is TGTGCCAGTAGTATTACTAGCGGGAGTTTGATTAATGAGCAGTTCTTC. Residues: CASSITSGSLINEQFF. The rearrangement joins TRBV19 to TRBJ2-1, with 11 bases that match TRBD2. This CDR3 has 16 amino acids. Per germline, CDR1 LNHDA and CDR2 SQIVND (reference sequence). With 3 bases clipped from V and 7 bases from J, the junction kept 8 bases outside the gene matches.

The V gene is TRBV5-1, the J gene TRBJ2-1, with 8 bases fitting TRBD2. V shed 2 bases and J 7 bases; nucleotides not matched to a gene: 8. This CDR3 contains 15 residues. CDR1 is SGHRS and CDR2 is YFSETQ in the germline V gene. The CDR3 protein is CASSFDAGGGNEQFF. Written as DNA, the CDR3 is TGCGCCAGCAGCTTCGACGCGGGAGGTGGGAATGAGCAGTTCTTC.

The V call is TRBV28, the J call TRBJ2-7, with TRBD1 matching 8 bases. The CDR3 length is 14 residues. Trimming took 4 bases from V and 6 from J; bases not matched to a gene: 8. CDR1 MDHEN and CDR2 SYDVKM come from the germline V gene. CDR3 residues: CASSSPGQASEQYF. The DNA for the CDR3 is TGTGCCAGCAGTTCGCCGGGACAGGCTTCCGAGCAGTACTTC.

The rearrangement joins TRBV2 to TRBJ2-5; 9 nucleotides align to TRBD2. Trimming took 6 bases from V and 2 from J; bases not matched to a gene: 7. The CDR3 is 15 amino acids. CDR1 and CDR2 (germline): SNHLY, FYNNEI. The CDR3 reads CASRGGLAGQETQYF. CDR3 DNA sequence: TGTGCCAGCAGGGGGGGGCTAGCGGGGCAAGAGACCCAGTACTTC.

The table lists this clone with a few counts. The rearrangement joins TRBV6-5 to TRBJ2-7, with a weak D call TRBD1 (5 bases). The CDR3 loop spans 14 amino acids. V shed 0 bases and J shed 5 bases, with 11 bases lying between them. Germline assignment: CDR1 MNHEY and CDR2 SVGAGI. CDR3 in DNA: TGTGCCAGCAGTTACTCACACTACAGGAACGAGCAGTACTTC. This sequence encodes CASSYSHYRNEQYF.

This clone was seen a handful of times. The rearrangement joins TRBV5-4 to TRBJ1-1, with a possible D match to TRBD1 (5 bases). Looked up from germline, CDR1 is SGHNT and CDR2 is YYREEE (reference sequence). This CDR3 has 16 amino acids. V lost 4 bases and J 5 bases, leaving 21 bases between the germline ends. The CDR3: CASSNFDSYGWTEAFF. The CDR3 DNA follows: TGTGCCAGCAGCAACTTTGACAGTTACGGTTGGACTGAAGCTTTCTTT. Looking up the rest from reference TRBV5-4 and TRBJ1-1 gives the full variable domain: ETGVTQSPTHLIKTRGQQVTLRCSSQSGHNTVSWYQQALGQGPQFIFQYYREEENGRGNFPPRFSGLQFPNYSSELNVNALELDDSALYLCASSNFDSYGWTEAFFGQGTRLTVV.

This clone has only one observation. The chain employs TRBV5-1 and TRBJ2-3; 7 nucleotides align to TRBD2. V lost 4 bases and J lost 0; bases outside the gene matches: 2. CDR1 and CDR2 from the germline V gene are SGHRS and YFSETQ. The CDR3 is made up of 14 amino acids. The CDR3 DNA follows: TGCGCCAGCAGCAGGACTAGTAGCACAGATACGCAGTATTTT. This codes for CASSRTSSTDTQYF. The whole variable domain, filled in from reference TRBV5-1 and TRBJ2-3, reads KAGVTQTPRYLIKTRGQQVTLSCSPISGHRSVSWYQQTPGQGLQFLFEYFSETQRNKGNFPGRFSGRQFSNSRSEMNVSTLELGDSALYLCASSRTSSTDTQYFGPGTRLTVL.

V usage is TRBV18 and J usage is TRBJ1-5; no clear D gene. The V and J ends lost 3 bases and 7 bases respectively, with 19 bases between them. Germline CDR1 reads KGHSH; CDR2 reads LQKENI. This CDR3 region has 16 residues. The CDR3 nucleotides are TGTGCCAGCTCACCTATTCCCCCCGGGGTTCAACAGCCCCAGCATTTT. Translation: CASSPIPPGVQQPQHF.

The CDR3 here is CASSPRSYEQYF. CDR3 sequence (DNA): TGTGCCAGCTCACCCAGATCCTACGAGCAGTACTTC. The chain carries TRBV18 and TRBJ2-7; D unclear. With 3 bases removed from V and 1 base from J, the gap between germline ends came to 4 bases. In germline, CDR1 is KGHSH, CDR2 LQKENI. The CDR3 contains 12 residues.

The chain carries TRBV27 and TRBJ2-7; 11 bases fit TRBD1. The CDR3 runs 17 residues. Germline loops: CDR1 MNHEY, CDR2 SMNVEV (reference sequence). V was clipped by 2 bases and J by 4 bases; unmatched bases: 10. CDR3 coding DNA: TGTGCCAGCAGTTTAACGGCCGGGACAGGGGGTAGGTACGAGCAGTACTTC. Amino acid sequence: CASSLTAGTGGRYEQYF.

The chain carries TRBV7-8 and TRBJ2-5; tentative D call: TRBD1 (5 bases). The CDR3 has 15 residues. V gave up 3 bases and J gave up 0 bases, with 11 bases separating them. Germline assignment: CDR1 SGHVS and CDR2 FQNEAQ. The CDR3 DNA sequence: TGTGCCAGCAGCTTGCACAGCAGGGACCAAGAGACCCAGTACTTC. Protein: CASSLHSRDQETQYF.

The chain uses TRBV28 and TRBJ2-1; D ambiguous. Germline V gene sequence: CDR1 MDHEN, CDR2 SYDVKM. The CDR3 extends over 15 amino acids. V shed 1 base and J shed 3 bases, with 10 bases lying between them. CDR3 DNA sequence: TGTGCCAGCAGTTTATCTCTAGATGTCTACAATGAGCAGTTCTTC. Its protein product is CASSLSLDVYNEQFF.

The rearrangement uses TRBV6-5 and TRBJ2-5, with D maybe TRBD2 (5 bases). The CDR3 runs to 13 residues. Germline V lookup: CDR1 MNHEY, CDR2 SVGAGI. V lost 7 bases and J lost 2, with 11 bases in between. The CDR3 loop reads CASMLPGQETQYF. In nucleotides, the CDR3 is TGTGCCAGCATGTTACCGGGACAAGAGACCCAGTACTTC.

This clone was picked up one time. As DNA, the CDR3 is TGTGCCAGCAGCCCACACATATTGAACACTGAAGCTTTCTTT. Translated, it gives CASSPHILNTEAFF. This rearrangement joins TRBV11-1 to TRBJ1-1, with unresolved D. Germline V lookup: CDR1 SGHAT, CDR2 FQDESV (reference sequence). CDR3 length equals 14 residues. The V gene lost 5 bases and the J gene lost 0 bases, with 10 bases spanning the gap.

The genes are TRBV6-5 and TRBJ1-1; the match to TRBD1 covers 7 bases. The CDR3 totals 13 residues. V trimming: 2 bases; J trimming: 9 bases; junction bases outside the gene matches: 6. Germline V gene data show CDR1 as MNHEY and CDR2 as SVGAGI. CDR3 loop: CASSYPQGQKAFF. Here the CDR3 DNA reads TGTGCCAGCAGTTACCCACAGGGGCAGAAAGCTTTCTTT.

This clone was seen a handful of times. V is TRBV5-1 and J is TRBJ1-2; 8 nucleotides agree with TRBD1. From germline, CDR1 is SGHRS and CDR2 YFSETQ. CDR3 size: 17 residues. Losses at the gene ends were 0 bases for V and 0 bases for J; bases not matched to a gene: 7. CDR3 protein: CASSLVAGGYPNYGYTF. The DNA for the CDR3 is TGCGCCAGCAGCTTGGTAGCAGGGGGCTACCCTAACTATGGCTACACCTTC.

This clone was counted once. The V call is TRBV18, the J call TRBJ2-7; 12 nucleotides align to TRBD2. The germline gives CDR1 KGHSH, CDR2 LQKENI. This CDR3 region has 17 residues. The junction had 10 bases not matched to a gene; V was cut back by 0 bases and J by 7 bases. CDR3 protein: CASSPPPPGLAGREQYF. In DNA, the CDR3 is TGTGCCAGCTCACCACCACCTCCGGGACTAGCGGGTAGGGAGCAGTACTTC.

V is TRBV9 and J is TRBJ2-1, with D possibly TRBD1 on 5 matching bases. The V and J ends lost 6 bases and 5 bases respectively, with 9 bases between them. This CDR3 comprises 12 residues. Germline loops: CDR1 SGDLS, CDR2 YYNGEE. The CDR3: CASKSTDNEQFF. CDR3 in DNA: TGTGCCAGCAAATCGACAGACAATGAGCAGTTCTTC. The whole variable domain, filled in from reference TRBV9 and TRBJ2-1, reads DSGVTQTPKHLITATGQRVTLRCSPRSGDLSVYWYQQSLDQGLQFLIQYYNGEERAKGNILERFSAQQFPDLHSELNLSSLELGDSALYFCASKSTDNEQFFGPGTRLTVL.

The V gene is TRBV5-8, the J gene TRBJ1-3; D perhaps matches TRBD1 (6 bases). The germline gives CDR1 SGHTS, CDR2 YDEGEE. There are 14 residues in the CDR3. V was clipped by 1 base and J by 6 bases, with 11 bases between them. The CDR3 spells CASSLRTGTNTIYF. The DNA of the CDR3 is TGTGCCAGCAGCTTGAGAACAGGGACAAACACCATATATTTT.

V is TRBV19 and J is TRBJ2-5; 7 bases are a match to TRBD1. Germline V gives CDR1 LNHDA, CDR2 SQIVND (reference sequence). The CDR3 runs to 14 residues. With 6 bases clipped from V and 5 bases from J, the junction kept 9 bases outside the gene matches. The CDR3 region is CASSTTGPRETQYF. In DNA form, the CDR3 reads TGTGCCAGTAGCACGACAGGGCCAAGGGAGACCCAGTACTTC.

The gene calls are TRBV7-3 and TRBJ2-1, with D perhaps TRBD2 (6 bases). Germline V gene sequence: CDR1 SGHTA, CDR2 FQGTGA. Trimming took off 2 bases at V and 6 bases at J, with 14 bases between the two ends. The CDR3 length is 15 residues. CDR3 protein: CASSLAGRIGNEQFF. The CDR3 coding sequence is TGTGCCAGCAGCTTAGCGGGACGAATCGGCAATGAGCAGTTCTTC.

This clone has a single count. The chain is built from TRBV6-5 and TRBJ2-3; perhaps TRBD2 as D (6 bases). This CDR3 spans 15 amino acids. V was trimmed by 2 bases and J by 2 bases, leaving 11 bases between them. Germline V gene lookup returns CDR1 MNHEY and CDR2 SVGAGI. The CDR3: CASSYRAGTTDTQYF. The CDR3, as DNA: TGTGCCAGCAGTTACCGAGCGGGTACCACAGATACGCAGTATTTT.